The entry below describes one T cell receptor beta chain. Its antigen is not known. PCR involved 60 Vbeta and 13 Jbeta primers. Generated by immunoSEQ multiplex PCR, the TCRdb table keeps only in-frame clones and is missing some. The sample includes about 120,000 clones, 60% to 85% of them seen just once. The data are from a study of cytomegalovirus exposure and HLA in healthy donors. Whole-study results and caveats: Reportedly, diagnosis of cytomegalovirus status by the classifier showed high specificity and sensitivity. Clonal expansion was found to be greater in HLA-associated TCR beta chains than in equally common others in a later analysis.

The germline V gene encodes CDR1 LGHNA and CDR2 YSLEER. After removal of 1 base from V and 7 bases from J, the junction contained 5 bases not matched to a gene. This CDR3 is 15 amino acids long. The chain has TRBV4-3 and TRBJ2-1, with 9 positions matching TRBD2. Sequencing was performed on PBMCs. This sequence was found in a female donor in good health and CMV-seronegative. CDR3 nucleotide sequence: TGCGCCAGCAGCCAAGCCAGCGGGGGGCGGAATGAGCAGTTCTTC. Amino acids: CASSQASGGRNEQFF.